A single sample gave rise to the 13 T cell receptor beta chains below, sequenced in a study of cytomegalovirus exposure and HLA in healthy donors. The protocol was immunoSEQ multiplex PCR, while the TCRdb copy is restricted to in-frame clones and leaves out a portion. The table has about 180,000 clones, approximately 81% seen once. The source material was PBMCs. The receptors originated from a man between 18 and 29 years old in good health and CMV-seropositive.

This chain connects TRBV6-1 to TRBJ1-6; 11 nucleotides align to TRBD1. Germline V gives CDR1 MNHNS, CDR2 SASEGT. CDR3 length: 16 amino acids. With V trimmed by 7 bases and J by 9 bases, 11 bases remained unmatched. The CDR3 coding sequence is TGTGCCAGCAATGAGATCTGGGGGACAGGGGGTTCACCCCTCCACTTT. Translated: CASNEIWGTGGSPLHF.

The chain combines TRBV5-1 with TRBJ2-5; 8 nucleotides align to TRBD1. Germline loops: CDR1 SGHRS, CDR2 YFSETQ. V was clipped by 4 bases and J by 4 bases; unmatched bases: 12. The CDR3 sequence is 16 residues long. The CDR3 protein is CASSLNPPTGAETQYF. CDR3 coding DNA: TGCGCCAGCAGCCTAAATCCTCCGACAGGGGCAGAGACCCAGTACTTC.

The CDR3 DNA is TGTGCCAGCGGCCAAAGCGGGGGGATTGAGACCCAGTACTTC. Its translation: CASGQSGGIETQYF. The J gene is TRBJ2-5, the V gene TRBV25-1; 9 positions agree with TRBD2. V gave up 8 bases and J gave up 5 bases; unmatched junction bases: 9. This CDR3 has 14 amino acids. Germline loops: CDR1 MGHDK, CDR2 SYGVNS.

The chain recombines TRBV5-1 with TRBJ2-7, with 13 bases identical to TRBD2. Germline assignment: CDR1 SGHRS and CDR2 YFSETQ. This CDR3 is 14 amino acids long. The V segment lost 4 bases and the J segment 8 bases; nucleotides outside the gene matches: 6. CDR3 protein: CASSPGLAGVKQYF. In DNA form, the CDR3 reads TGCGCCAGCAGCCCTGGACTAGCGGGAGTGAAGCAGTACTTC.

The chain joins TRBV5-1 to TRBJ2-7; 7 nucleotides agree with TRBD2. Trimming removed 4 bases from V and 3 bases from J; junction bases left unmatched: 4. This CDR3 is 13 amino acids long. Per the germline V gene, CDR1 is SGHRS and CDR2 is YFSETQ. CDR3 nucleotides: TGCGCCAGCAGCACCCAGCGGGGCTACGAGCAGTACTTC. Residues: CASSTQRGYEQYF.

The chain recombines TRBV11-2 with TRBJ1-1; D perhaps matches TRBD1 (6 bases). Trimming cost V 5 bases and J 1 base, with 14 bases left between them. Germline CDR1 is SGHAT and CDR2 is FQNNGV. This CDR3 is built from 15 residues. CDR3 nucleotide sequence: TGTGCCAGCAGCCCCCCTCAGGGGCCGAACACTGAAGCTTTCTTT. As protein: CASSPPQGPNTEAFF. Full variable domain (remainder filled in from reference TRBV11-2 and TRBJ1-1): EAGVAQSPRYKIIEKRQSVAFWCNPISGHATLYWYQQILGQGPKLLIQFQNNGVVDDSQLPKDRFSAERLKGVDSTLKIQPAKLEDSAVYLCASSPPQGPNTEAFFGQGTRLTVV.

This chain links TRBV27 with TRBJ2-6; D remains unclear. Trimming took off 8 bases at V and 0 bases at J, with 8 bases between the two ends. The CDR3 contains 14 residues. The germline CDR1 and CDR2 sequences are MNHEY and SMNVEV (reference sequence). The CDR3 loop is CASCSLSGANVLTF. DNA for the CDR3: TGTGCCAGCTGCTCACTCTCTGGGGCCAACGTCCTGACTTTC.

CDR3 in amino acids: CASTARLAKSIHEQYF. CDR3 in DNA: TGTGCCAGCACTGCCCGACTAGCGAAGAGTATCCACGAGCAGTACTTC. This chain uses TRBV11-3 with TRBJ2-7, with TRBD2 matching over 8 bases. Germline-derived CDR1 and CDR2 are SGHNT and YENEEA. There are 16 residues in the CDR3. V was pared by 7 bases and J by 5 bases, with 16 bases of the junction left unmatched.

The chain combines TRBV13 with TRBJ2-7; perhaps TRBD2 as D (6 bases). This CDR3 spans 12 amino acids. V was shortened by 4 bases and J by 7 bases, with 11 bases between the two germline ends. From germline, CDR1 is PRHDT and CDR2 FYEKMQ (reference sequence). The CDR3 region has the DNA TGTGCCAGCAGCTCTGGGACTCGGGAGCAGTACTTC. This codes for CASSSGTREQYF.

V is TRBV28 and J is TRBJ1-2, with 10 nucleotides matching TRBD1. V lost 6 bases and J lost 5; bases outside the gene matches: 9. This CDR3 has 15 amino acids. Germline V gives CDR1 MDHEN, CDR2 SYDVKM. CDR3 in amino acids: CASRESGTGEYGYTF. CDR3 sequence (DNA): TGTGCCAGCAGGGAATCCGGGACAGGGGAGTATGGCTACACCTTC.

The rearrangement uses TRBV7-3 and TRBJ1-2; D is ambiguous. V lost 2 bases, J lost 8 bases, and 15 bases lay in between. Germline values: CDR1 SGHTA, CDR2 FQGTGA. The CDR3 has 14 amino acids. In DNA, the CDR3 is TGTGCCAGCAGCTTAGATGGCGGGTGGGAAGGCTACACCTTC. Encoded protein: CASSLDGGWEGYTF.

The CDR3 DNA follows: TGTGCCAGCAGCATCGGTAGATCGGATACGCAGTATTTT. It yields the protein CASSIGRSDTQYF. The V call is TRBV21-1, the J call TRBJ2-3; the DNA was not used to check the table's D call, TRBD2. TRBV21-1 corresponds to a pseudogene. The CDR3 runs to 13 residues.

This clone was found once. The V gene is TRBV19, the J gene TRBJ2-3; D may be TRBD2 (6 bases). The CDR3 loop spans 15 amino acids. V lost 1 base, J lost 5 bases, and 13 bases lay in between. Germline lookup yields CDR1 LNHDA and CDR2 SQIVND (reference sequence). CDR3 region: CASSIGRAGGDTQYF. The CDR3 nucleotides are TGTGCCAGTAGTATAGGGAGGGCCGGTGGAGATACGCAGTATTTT.